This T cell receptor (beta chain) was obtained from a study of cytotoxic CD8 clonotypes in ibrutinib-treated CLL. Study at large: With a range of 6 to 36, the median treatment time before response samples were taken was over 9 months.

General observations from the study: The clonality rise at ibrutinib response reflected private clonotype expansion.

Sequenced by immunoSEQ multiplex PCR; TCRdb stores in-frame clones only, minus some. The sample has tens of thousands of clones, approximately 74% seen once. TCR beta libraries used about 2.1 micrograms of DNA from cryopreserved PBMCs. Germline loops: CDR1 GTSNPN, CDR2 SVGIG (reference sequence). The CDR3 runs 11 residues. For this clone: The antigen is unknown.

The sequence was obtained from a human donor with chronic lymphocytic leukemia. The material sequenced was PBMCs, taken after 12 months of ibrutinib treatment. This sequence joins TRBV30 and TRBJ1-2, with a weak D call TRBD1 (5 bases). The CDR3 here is CAPGDVNGYTF. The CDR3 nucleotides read TGTGCACCGGGGGACGTAAATGGCTACACCTTC.